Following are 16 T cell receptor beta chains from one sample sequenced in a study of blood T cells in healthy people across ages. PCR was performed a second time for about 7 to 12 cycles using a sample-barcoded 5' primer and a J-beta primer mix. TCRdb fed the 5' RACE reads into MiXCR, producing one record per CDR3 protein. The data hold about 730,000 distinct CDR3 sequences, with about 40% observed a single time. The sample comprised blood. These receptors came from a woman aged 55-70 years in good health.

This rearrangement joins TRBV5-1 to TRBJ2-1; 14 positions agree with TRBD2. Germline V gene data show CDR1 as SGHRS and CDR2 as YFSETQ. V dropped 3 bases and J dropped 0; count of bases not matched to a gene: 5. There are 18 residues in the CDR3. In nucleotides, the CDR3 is TGCGCCAGCAGCTATGGACTAGCGGGGGGAGGCTCCTACAATGAGCAGTTCTTC. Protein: CASSYGLAGGGSYNEQFF.

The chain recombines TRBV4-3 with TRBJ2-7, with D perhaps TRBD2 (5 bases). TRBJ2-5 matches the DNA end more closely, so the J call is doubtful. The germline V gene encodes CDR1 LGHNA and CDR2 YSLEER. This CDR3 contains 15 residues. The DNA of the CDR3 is TGCGCCAGCAGCCAAGCAATCGGGATGGGAGAGACCCAGTACTTC. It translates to CASSQAIGMGETQYF.

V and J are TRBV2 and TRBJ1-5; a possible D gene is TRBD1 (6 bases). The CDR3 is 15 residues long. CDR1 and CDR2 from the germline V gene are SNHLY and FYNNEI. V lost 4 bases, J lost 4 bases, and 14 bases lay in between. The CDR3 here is CASSGSQGLNQPQHF. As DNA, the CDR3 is TGTGCCAGCAGTGGATCACAGGGACTTAATCAGCCCCAGCATTTT.

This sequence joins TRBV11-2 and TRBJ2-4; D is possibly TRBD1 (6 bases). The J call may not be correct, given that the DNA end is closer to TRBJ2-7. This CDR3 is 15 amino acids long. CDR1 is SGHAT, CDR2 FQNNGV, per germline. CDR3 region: CASRFLRDKPYEQYF. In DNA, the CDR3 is TGTGCCAGCAGATTCCTCCGGGACAAACCCTACGAGCAGTACTTC.

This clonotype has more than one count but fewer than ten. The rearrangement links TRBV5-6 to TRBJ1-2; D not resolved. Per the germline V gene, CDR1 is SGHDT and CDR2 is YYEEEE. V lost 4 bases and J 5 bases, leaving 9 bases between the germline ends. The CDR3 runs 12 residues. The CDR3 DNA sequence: TGTGCCAGCAGCAACCAGGAATATGGCTACACCTTC. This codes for CASSNQEYGYTF.

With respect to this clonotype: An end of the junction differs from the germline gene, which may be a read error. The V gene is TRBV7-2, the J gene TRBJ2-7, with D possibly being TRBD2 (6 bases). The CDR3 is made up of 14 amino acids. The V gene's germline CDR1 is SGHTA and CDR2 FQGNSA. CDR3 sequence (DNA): TGTGCCAGCAGTTTAGACGGGAGAGCCTACGAGCAGTACTTC. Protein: CASSLDGRAYEQYF.

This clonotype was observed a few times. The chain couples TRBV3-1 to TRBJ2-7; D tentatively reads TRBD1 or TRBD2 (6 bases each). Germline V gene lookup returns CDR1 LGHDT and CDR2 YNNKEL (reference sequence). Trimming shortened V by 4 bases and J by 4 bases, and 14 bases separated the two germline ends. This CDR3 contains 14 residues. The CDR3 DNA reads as TGTGCCAGCAGCCCCATAGGGGGGACGTACGAGCAGTACTTC. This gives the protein CASSPIGGTYEQYF.

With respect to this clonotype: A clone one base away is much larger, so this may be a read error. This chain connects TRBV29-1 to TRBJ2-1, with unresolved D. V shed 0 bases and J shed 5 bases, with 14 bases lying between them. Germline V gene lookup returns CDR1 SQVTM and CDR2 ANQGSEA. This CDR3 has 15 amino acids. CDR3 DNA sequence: TGCAGCGTTGAAGATCCGGCAGGTAACCACAATGAGCAGTTCTTC. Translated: CSVEDPAGNHNEQFF.

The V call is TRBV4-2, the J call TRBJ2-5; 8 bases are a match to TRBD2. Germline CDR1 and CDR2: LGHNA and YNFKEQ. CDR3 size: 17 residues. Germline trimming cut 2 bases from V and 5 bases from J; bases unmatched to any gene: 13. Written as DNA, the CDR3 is TGTGCCAGCAGCCAAAGACTGGATAGCGGGAAGGGGGAGACCCAGTACTTC. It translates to CASSQRLDSGKGETQYF.

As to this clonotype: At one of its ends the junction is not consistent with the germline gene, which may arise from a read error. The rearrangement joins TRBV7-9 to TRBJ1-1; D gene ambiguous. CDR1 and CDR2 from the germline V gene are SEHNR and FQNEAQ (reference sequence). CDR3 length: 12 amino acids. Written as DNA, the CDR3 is TGTTCCAGCAGCGTAGACCACAGCAAAGCTTTCTTT. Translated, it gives CSSSVDHSKAFF.

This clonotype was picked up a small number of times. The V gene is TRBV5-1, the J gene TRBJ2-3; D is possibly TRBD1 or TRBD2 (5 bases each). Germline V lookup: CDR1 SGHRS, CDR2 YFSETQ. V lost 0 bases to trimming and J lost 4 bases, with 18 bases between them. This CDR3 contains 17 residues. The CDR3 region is CASSLGEGSWSADTQYF. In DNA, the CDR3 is TGCGCCAGCAGCTTGGGAGAGGGGTCCTGGAGTGCAGATACGCAGTATTTT. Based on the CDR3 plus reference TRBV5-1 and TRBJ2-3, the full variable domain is KAGVTQTPRYLIKTRGQQVTLSCSPISGHRSVSWYQQTPGQGLQFLFEYFSETQRNKGNFPGRFSGRQFSNSRSEMNVSTLELGDSALYLCASSLGEGSWSADTQYFGPGTRLTVL.

CDR3 coding DNA: TGCAGTGCTAGAGATGCGGAGGGACTAGCGGTTACCTACGAGCAGTACTTC. Its protein is CSARDAEGLAVTYEQYF. V and J are TRBV20-1 and TRBJ2-4; 11 nucleotides line up with TRBD2. The J call is uncertain, as TRBJ2-7 better fits the DNA end. Germline-derived CDR1 and CDR2 are DFQATT and SNEGSKA (reference sequence). The length of the CDR3 is 17 residues.

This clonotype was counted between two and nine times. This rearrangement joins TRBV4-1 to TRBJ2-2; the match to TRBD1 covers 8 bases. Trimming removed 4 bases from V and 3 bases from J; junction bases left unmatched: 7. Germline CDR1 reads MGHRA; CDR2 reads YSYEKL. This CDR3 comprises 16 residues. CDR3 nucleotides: TGCGCCAGCAGCCGAGAGACAGGGGAGTACACCGGGGAGCTGTTTTTT. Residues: CASSRETGEYTGELFF.

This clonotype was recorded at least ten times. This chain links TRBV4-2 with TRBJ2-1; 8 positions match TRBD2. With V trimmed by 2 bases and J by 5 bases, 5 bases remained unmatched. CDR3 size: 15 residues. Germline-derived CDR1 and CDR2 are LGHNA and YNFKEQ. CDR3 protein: CASSQQAGEHNEQFF. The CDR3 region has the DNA TGTGCCAGCAGCCAACAAGCGGGAGAACACAATGAGCAGTTCTTC.

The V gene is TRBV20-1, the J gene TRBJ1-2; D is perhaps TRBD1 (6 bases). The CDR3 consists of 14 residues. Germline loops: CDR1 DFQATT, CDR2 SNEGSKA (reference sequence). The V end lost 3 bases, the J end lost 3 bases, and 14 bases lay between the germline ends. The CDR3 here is CSASSAGGDYGYTF. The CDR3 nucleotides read TGCAGTGCTAGTTCAGCGGGGGGCGACTATGGCTACACCTTC.

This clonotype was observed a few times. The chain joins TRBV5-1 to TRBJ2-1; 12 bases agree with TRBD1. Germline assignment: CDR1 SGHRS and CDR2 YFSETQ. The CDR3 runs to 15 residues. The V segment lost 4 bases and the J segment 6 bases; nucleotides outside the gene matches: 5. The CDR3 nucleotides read TGCGCCAGCAGCGGGACAGGGGGCGGTCGCAATGAGCAGTTCTTC. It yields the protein CASSGTGGGRNEQFF.